The 15 T cell receptor beta chains in this list originate from one sample, sequenced in a study of human T cells and chemical hapten exposure (dated by TCRdb to the early 2020s). Libraries were prepared through RACE. Sequencing was carried out with a NextSeq 500. TCRdb reanalyzed the raw reads on its own, using fastp at Q25 for trimming and MiXCR for clone calling, and kept in-frame beta chains. Each CDR3 protein gets just one entry, which takes the most common genes and DNA from the rows behind it. This sample has tens of thousands of distinct CDR3 sequences in its table, and around 4.5% of those were observed once. 1.5% to 2% of the sample is held by the ten biggest clonotypes. In the paper's terms, the time point label means: healthy volunteer bleed at 2 weeks. Unfractionated whole blood was collected in Tempus Blood RNA tubes, and total RNA was extracted from that blood. Sequenced: whole blood. Receptors were obtained from a female donor in good health. Some clones in this sample may be carry-over from other donors' samples.

This clonotype has a count of ten or more. This sequence joins TRBV28 and TRBJ1-1; D gene ambiguous. Germline lookup yields CDR1 MDHEN and CDR2 SYDVKM. The CDR3 sequence is 12 residues long. Deletions cut 2 bases from V and 4 bases from J, with 5 bases between. CDR3 amino acids: CASSLRITEAFF. The CDR3 coding sequence is TGTGCCAGCAGTTTAAGGATCACTGAAGCTTTCTTT.

The rearrangement links TRBV5-1 to TRBJ1-1, with TRBD1 matching over 7 bases. The CDR3 is 15 residues long. The J segment lost 11 bases and the V segment lost 4 bases, leaving 17 bases of the junction unmatched. Germline V gene sequence: CDR1 SGHRS, CDR2 YFSETQ. In DNA, the CDR3 is TGCGCCAGCAGCCCGAGACAGGGCCTCATAGAGGAGGCTTTCTTT. As protein: CASSPRQGLIEEAFF.

Comments on this clonotype: The germline gene is not matched at one end of the junction; a read error may be the cause. In DNA form, the CDR3 reads TGTGAAAGCAGGAGTGTGGTGAAAACTGAAGCTTTATTT. Its translation is CESRSVVKTEALF. V and J are TRBV7-9 and TRBJ1-1; the D is unclear. Germline V gene data show CDR1 as SEHNR and CDR2 as FQNEAQ (reference sequence). CDR3 length: 13 residues.

Worth noting for this clonotype: This may arise from a read error, as a much more abundant clone is one base away. This chain connects TRBV7-2 to TRBJ1-1; weak D call: TRBD1 (5 bases). The length of the CDR3 is 15 residues. Germline V gives CDR1 SGHTA, CDR2 FQGNSA. The germline V and J ends were trimmed by 3 bases and 8 bases, with 19 bases remaining between them. CDR3: CASSFPAAGFGEAFF. CDR3 bases: TGTGCCAGCAGCTTCCCGGCGGCAGGGTTTGGGGAAGCTTTCTTT.

About this clonotype itself: Given a much more abundant clone one base away, this may be a read error. The J gene is TRBJ1-5, the V gene TRBV6-6; possible D gene TRBD1, 6 bases. From germline, CDR1 is MNHNY and CDR2 SVGAGI (reference sequence). This CDR3 region has 13 residues. CDR3 DNA: TGTGCCAGCAGCTACAGGGAAAATCAGCCCCAGAATTTT. Translation: CASSYRENQPQNF.

In this sample, this clonotype turned up a few times. This chain links TRBV5-1 with TRBJ2-3, with a weak D call TRBD1 (5 bases). CDR1 and CDR2 (germline): SGHRS, YFSETQ. V was shortened by 4 bases and J by 2 bases, with 17 bases between the two germline ends. The CDR3 runs to 16 residues. CDR3: CASSPSSGHLTDTQYF. CDR3 coding DNA: TGCGCCAGCAGCCCCTCTTCAGGACATCTCACAGATACGCAGTATTTT.

This clonotype has just a few counts. The chain combines TRBV12-3 or TRBV12-4 with TRBJ2-1; D is perhaps TRBD2 (5 bases). Trimming took 6 bases from V and 3 from J, leaving 12 bases between them. The CDR3 is made up of 14 amino acids. The CDR3 DNA is TGTGCCAGCAGCTCACAACGGGACTACAATGAGCAGTTCTTC. Translating gives CASSSQRDYNEQFF.

Comments on this clonotype: A much larger clonotype is one base distant, so this may be a read error. The chain carries TRBV2 and TRBJ1-5, with 7 nucleotides matching TRBD1. In germline, CDR1 is SNHLY, CDR2 FYNNEI. The CDR3 spans 15 residues. CDR3 DNA sequence: TGTGCCAGCAGTCCCGACAGGGTTCGTCATCAGCCCCAGAATTTT. It translates to CASSPDRVRHQPQNF.

This clonotype was observed a handful of times. This chain links TRBV19 with TRBJ1-5, with D tentatively TRBD1 (6 bases). This CDR3 spans 16 amino acids. Germline-derived CDR1 and CDR2 are LNHDA and SQIVND (reference sequence). V was trimmed by 0 bases and J by 7 bases, leaving 16 bases between them. The CDR3: CASSIDRGGRGQPQHF. The CDR3 DNA is TGTGCCAGTAGTATAGATCGCGGGGGGCGCGGCCAGCCCCAGCATTTT.

This clonotype has ten or more counts. The chain carries TRBV5-1 and TRBJ1-1; 8 nucleotides align to TRBD1. The length of the CDR3 is 15 residues. Trimming at V came to 7 bases and at J to 0 bases, leaving 8 bases not matched to a gene. Per the germline V gene, CDR1 is SGHRS and CDR2 is YFSETQ. The CDR3 DNA sequence: TGCGCCAGCCAAGAGACGGGACAGGTGAACACTGAAGCTTTCTTT. Its protein product is CASQETGQVNTEAFF.

This clonotype showed up many times. The chain combines TRBV4-2 with TRBJ1-3, with no clear D. The V gene's germline CDR1 is LGHNA and CDR2 YNFKEQ. CDR3 size: 12 residues. Deletions cut 8 bases from V and 1 base from J, with 6 bases between. The CDR3: CASWGSGNTIYF. CDR3 bases: TGTGCCAGCTGGGGTTCTGGAAACACCATATATTTT.

Comment on this clonotype: A much larger clone sits a single nucleotide away, making a read error possible. The chain carries TRBV3-1 and TRBJ1-6; D is undetermined. This CDR3 comprises 13 residues. Germline V gene data show CDR1 as LGHDT and CDR2 as YNNKEL (reference sequence). The CDR3: CASSQKTGLPLNF. The CDR3 DNA reads TGTGCCAGCAGCCAGAAGACGGGTCTCCCCCTCAACTTT.

This clonotype was found many times. The chain carries TRBV4-3 and TRBJ2-3; 8 nucleotides agree with TRBD2. The germline V gene encodes CDR1 LGHNA and CDR2 YSLEER. The CDR3 is made up of 16 amino acids. V trimming: 3 bases; J trimming: 2 bases; junction bases outside the gene matches: 7. The CDR3: CASSHPGLGFTDTQYF. CDR3 in DNA: TGCGCCAGCAGCCATCCGGGACTAGGGTTCACAGATACGCAGTATTTT.

This clonotype occurred many times. This rearrangement joins TRBV20-1 to TRBJ2-3; the match to TRBD2 covers 7 bases. The CDR3 spans 15 residues. Germline values: CDR1 DFQATT, CDR2 SNEGSKA (reference sequence). The junction had 11 bases not matched to a gene; V was cut back by 3 bases and J by 5 bases. CDR3 sequence: CSASTLAVELDTQYF. The CDR3 region has the DNA TGCAGTGCTAGTACCCTAGCGGTAGAGTTAGATACGCAGTATTTT.

At least ten counts were recorded for this clonotype. This chain connects TRBV12-3 or TRBV12-4 to TRBJ1-5; D unresolved. The V and J ends lost 6 bases and 3 bases respectively, with 6 bases between them. This CDR3 has 12 amino acids. The CDR3 sequence is CASSRTNQPQHF. The DNA for the CDR3 is TGTGCCAGCAGCCGGACCAATCAGCCCCAGCATTTT.